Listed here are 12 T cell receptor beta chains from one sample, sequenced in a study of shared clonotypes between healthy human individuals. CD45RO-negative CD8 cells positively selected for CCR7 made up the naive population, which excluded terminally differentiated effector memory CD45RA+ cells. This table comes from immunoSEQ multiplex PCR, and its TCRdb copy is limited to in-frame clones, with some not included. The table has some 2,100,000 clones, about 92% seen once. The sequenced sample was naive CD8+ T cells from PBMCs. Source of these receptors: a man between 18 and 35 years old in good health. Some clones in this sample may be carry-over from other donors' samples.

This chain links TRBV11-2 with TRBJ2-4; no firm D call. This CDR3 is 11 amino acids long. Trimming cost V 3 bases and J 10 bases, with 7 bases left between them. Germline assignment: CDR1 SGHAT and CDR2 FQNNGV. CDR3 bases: TGTGCCAGCAGCTTTCGCGAAATTCAGTACTTC. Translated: CASSFREIQYF.

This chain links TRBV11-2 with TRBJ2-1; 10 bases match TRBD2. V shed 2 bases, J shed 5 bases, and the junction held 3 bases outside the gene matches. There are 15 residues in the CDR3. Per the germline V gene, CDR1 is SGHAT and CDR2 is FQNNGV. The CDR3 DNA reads TGTGCCAGCAGCTTAAGCGGGAGGGCCGACAATGAGCAGTTCTTC. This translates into CASSLSGRADNEQFF.

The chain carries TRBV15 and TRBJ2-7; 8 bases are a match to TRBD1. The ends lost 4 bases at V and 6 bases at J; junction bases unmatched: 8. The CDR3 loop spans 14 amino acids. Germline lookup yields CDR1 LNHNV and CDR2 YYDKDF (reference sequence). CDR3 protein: CATSTRTGMGEQYF. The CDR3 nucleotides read TGTGCCACCAGCACAAGGACAGGGATGGGCGAGCAGTACTTC.

The CDR3 loop is CASSLIDGSGELFF. CDR3 bases: TGTGCCAGCAGCTTAATCGACGGATCCGGGGAGCTGTTTTTT. The genes are TRBV7-3 and TRBJ2-2, with no clear D. The CDR3 has 14 amino acids. The germline V and J ends were trimmed by 1 base and 6 bases, with 9 bases remaining between them. In germline, CDR1 is SGHTA, CDR2 FQGTGA.

CDR3 coding DNA: TGTGCCAGCAGCGAAAGAGCGGGGAGTGCCAAAAACATTCAGTACTTC. Amino acids: CASSERAGSAKNIQYF. The rearrangement joins TRBV7-8 to TRBJ2-4, with 7 bases lining up with TRBD2. With V trimmed by 5 bases and J by 1 base, 8 bases remained unmatched. This CDR3 contains 16 residues. Per germline, CDR1 SGHVS and CDR2 FQNEAQ.

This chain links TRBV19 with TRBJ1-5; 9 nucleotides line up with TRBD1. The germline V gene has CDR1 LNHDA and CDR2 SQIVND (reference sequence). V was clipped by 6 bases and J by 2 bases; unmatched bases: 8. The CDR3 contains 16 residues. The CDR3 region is CASSLTGGTGNQPQHF. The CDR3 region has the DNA TGTGCCAGTAGCCTAACAGGGGGCACGGGCAATCAGCCCCAGCATTTT.

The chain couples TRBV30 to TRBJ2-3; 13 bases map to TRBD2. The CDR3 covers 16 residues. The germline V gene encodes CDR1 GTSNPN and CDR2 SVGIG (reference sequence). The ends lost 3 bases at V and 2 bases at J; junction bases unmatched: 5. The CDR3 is CAWSGLAGESTDTQYF. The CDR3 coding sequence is TGTGCCTGGAGCGGACTAGCGGGAGAGTCCACAGATACGCAGTATTTT.

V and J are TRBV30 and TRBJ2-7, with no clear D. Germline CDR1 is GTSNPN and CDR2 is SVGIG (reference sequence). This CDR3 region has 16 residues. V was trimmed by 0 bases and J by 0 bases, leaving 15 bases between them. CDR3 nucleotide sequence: TGTGCCTGGAGTGTAGGTATGACGGCTAGCTCCTACGAGCAGTACTTC. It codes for CAWSVGMTASSYEQYF.

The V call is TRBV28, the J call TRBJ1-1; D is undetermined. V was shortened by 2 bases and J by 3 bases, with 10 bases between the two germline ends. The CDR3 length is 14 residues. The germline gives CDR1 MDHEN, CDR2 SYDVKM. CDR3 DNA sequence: TGTGCCAGCAGTTTAATAGGCGGGGACACTGAAGCTTTCTTT. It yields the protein CASSLIGGDTEAFF.

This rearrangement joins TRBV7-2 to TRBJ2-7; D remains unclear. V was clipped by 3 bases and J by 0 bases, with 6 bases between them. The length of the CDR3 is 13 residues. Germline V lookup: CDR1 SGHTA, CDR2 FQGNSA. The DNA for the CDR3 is TGTGCCAGCAGCTTGTACAGCTCCTACGAGCAGTACTTC. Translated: CASSLYSSYEQYF. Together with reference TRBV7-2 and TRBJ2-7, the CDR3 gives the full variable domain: GAGVSQSPSNKVTEKGKDVELRCDPISGHTALYWYRQSLGQGLEFLIYFQGNSAPDKSGLPSDRFSAERTGGSVSTLTIQRTQQEDSAVYLCASSLYSSYEQYFGPGTRLTVT.

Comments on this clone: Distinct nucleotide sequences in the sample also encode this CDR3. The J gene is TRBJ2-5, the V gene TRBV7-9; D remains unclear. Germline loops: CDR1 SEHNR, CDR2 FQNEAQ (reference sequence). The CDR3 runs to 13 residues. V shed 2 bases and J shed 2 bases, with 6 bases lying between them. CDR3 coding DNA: TGTGCCAGCAGCTTATCTTTACAAGAGACCCAGTACTTC. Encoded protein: CASSLSLQETQYF.

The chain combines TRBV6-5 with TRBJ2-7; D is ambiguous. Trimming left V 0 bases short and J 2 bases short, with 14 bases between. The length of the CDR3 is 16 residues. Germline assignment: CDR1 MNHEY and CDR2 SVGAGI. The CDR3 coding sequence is TGTGCCAGCAGTTACTCGAAGGGCCTTAAGGCCTACGAGCAGTACTTC. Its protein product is CASSYSKGLKAYEQYF.